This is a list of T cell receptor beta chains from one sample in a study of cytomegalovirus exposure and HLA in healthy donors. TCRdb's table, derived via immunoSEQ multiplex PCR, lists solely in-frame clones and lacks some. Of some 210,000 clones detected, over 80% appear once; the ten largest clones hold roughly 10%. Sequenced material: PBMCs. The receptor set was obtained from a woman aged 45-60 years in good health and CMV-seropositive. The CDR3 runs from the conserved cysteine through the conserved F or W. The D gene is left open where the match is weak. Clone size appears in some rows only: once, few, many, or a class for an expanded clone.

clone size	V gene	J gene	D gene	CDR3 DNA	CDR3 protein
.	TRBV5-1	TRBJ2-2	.	TGCGCCAGCAGCTTGGCGCGTGGCGGGGCCATCGGGGAGCTGTTTTTT	CASSLARGGAIGELFF
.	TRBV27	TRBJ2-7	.	TGTGCCAGCAGTTTCGACAGACCATCCTACGAGCAGTACTTC	CASSFDRPSYEQYF
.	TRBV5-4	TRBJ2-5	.	TGTGCCAGCAGCGCGGGTGGGCAGCAAGAGACCCAGTACTTC	CASSAGGQQETQYF
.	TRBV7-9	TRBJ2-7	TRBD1	TGTGCCAGCAGCCGGAACACAGACAGGGCGTCCTACGAGCAGTACTTC	CASSRNTDRASYEQYF
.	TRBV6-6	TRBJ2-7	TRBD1	TGTGCCAGCTCGGAAACCCCCGACAGGGGATACGAGCAGTACTTC	CASSETPDRGYEQYF
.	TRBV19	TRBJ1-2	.	TGTGCCAGTAGTCATGGGGGGGCGCATGGCTACACCTTC	CASSHGGAHGYTF
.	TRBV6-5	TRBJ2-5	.	TGTGCCAGCAGTTACTCGGGAGGGGGGGAGACCCAGTACTTC	CASSYSGGGETQYF
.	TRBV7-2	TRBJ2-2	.	TGTGCCAGCAGCTTTCAGACGAACACCGGGGAGCTGTTTTTT	CASSFQTNTGELFF
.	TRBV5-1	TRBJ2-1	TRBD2	TGCGCCAGCAGCTCGGGACTAGCGGGGGGTTACTACAATGAGCAGTTCTTC	CASSSGLAGGYYNEQFF
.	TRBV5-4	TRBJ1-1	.	TGTGCCAGCAGCTTTACAGGGAACACTGAAGCTTTCTTT	CASSFTGNTEAFF
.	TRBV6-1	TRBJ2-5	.	TGTGCCAGCAGGTGGTCAGGGGAAGGCGGAGAGACCCAGTACTTC	CASRWSGEGGETQYF
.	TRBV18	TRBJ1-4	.	TGTGCCAGCTCACCGACAGCGGGTAGTTCTAATGAAAAACTGTTTTTT	CASSPTAGSSNEKLFF
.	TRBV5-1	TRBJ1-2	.	TGCGCCAGCAGCTTGGCCACAGGGTACGGCTATGGCTACACCTTC	CASSLATGYGYGYTF
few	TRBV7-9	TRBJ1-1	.	TGTGCCAGCAGCTTACGGGGTTCCTTT	CASSLRGSF
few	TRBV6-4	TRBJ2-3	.	TGTGCCAGCAGTGATGGTAGGGGGGGCGGAGATACGCAGTATTTT	CASSDGRGGGDTQYF
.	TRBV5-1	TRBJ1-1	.	TGCGCCAGCAGCTTGGGGGGCATGAACACTGAAGCTTTCTTT	CASSLGGMNTEAFF
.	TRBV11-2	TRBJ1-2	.	TGTGCCAGCAGCCCGGGGGGAGGGTTCGGAGGCTACACCTTC	CASSPGGGFGGYTF
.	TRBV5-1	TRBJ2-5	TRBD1	TGCGCCAGCAGCCCGGGACAGCAAGAGACCCAGTACTTC	CASSPGQQETQYF
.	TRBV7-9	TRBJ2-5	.	TGTTCCAGCAGCTTCCGTCAAGAGACCCAGTACTTC	CSSSFRQETQYF
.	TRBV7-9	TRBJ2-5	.	TGTGCCAGCAGCTTAGGGGGGGGGCGGCAGACCCAGTACTTC	CASSLGGGRQTQYF
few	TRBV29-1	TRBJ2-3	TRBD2	TGCAGCGCCCAACCGGGACTAGCGGGGGTGAGGGCAGATACGCAGTATTTT	CSAQPGLAGVRADTQYF
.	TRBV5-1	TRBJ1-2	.	TGCGCCAGCAGCCCGAAATCCACCCCTCAGTCATGGGGCTACACCTTC	CASSPKSTPQSWGYTF
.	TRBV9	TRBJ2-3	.	TGTGCCAGCAGCGTAGAACCGGAGGGAGATACGCAGTATTTT	CASSVEPEGDTQYF
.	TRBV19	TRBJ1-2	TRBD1	TGTGCCAGTAACGACGACAGGGGTTCCTATGGCTACACCTTC	CASNDDRGSYGYTF
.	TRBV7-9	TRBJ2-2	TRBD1	TGTGCCAGCACCCAAACAGGGGCAGTCGCCGGGGAGCTGTTTTTT	CASTQTGAVAGELFF
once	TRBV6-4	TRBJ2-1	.	TGTGCCAGCAGTGACCAGGCTAGCAGACCCGATGAGCAGTTCTTC	CASSDQASRPDEQFF
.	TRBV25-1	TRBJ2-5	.	TGTGCCAGCATGGCGGGGACCCAGTACTTC	CASMAGTQYF
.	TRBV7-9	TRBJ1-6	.	TGTGCCAGCAGCGAACAGGGAAGCGGCTCACCCCTCCACTTT	CASSEQGSGSPLHF
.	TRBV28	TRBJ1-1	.	TGTGCCAGCACCCCCTTTAGGAGGGCCATGAACACTGAAGCTTTCTTT	CASTPFRRAMNTEAFF
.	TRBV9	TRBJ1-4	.	TGTGCCAGCAGCGTAGGGACAGAGAATGAAAAACTGTTTTTT	CASSVGTENEKLFF
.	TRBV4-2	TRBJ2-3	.	TGTGCCAGCAGCCAAGAACCAGGAGATACGCAGTATTTT	CASSQEPGDTQYF
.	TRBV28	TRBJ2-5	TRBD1	TGTGCCAGCAGTGGATTGGGGACAGCTGGCGAGACCCAGTACTTC	CASSGLGTAGETQYF
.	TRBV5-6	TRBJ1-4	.	TGTGCCAGCAGCTTCTCACAGAATAATGAAAAACTGTTTTTT	CASSFSQNNEKLFF
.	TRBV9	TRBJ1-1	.	TGTGCCAGCAGCGTAGTCCGGGGGTTGAACACTGAAGCTTTCTTT	CASSVVRGLNTEAFF
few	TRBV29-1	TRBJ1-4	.	TGCAGCGTCCTGAGGGGGAGTGGAGAAAAACTGTTTTTT	CSVLRGSGEKLFF
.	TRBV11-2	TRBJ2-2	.	TGTGCCAGCAGAAAAGGACAGACAAACACCGGGGAGCTGTTTTTT	CASRKGQTNTGELFF
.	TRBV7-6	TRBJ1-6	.	TGTGCCAGCAGCTTACAAGGGAGCTCCTATAATTCACCCCTCCACTTT	CASSLQGSSYNSPLHF
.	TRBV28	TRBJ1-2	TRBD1	TGTGCCAGCAGCCGGGGACAGGGGGCTATAGCTAACTATGGCTACACCTTC	CASSRGQGAIANYGYTF
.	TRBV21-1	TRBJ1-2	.	TGTGCCAGCAGCAATTGCCAGTCCTATGGCTACACCTTC	CASSNCQSYGYTF
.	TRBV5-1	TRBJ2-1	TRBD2	TGCGCCAGCAGCTCCCTGTCGACTAGCGCGGATGAGCAGTTCTTC	CASSSLSTSADEQFF
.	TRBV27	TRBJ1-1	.	TGTGCCAGCAGTCTCGGGAGGAACACTGAAGCTTTCTTT	CASSLGRNTEAFF
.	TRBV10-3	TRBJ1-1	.	TGTGCCATCAGTGGGGCCTCGTCGCCTGAAGCTTTCTTT	CAISGASSPEAFF
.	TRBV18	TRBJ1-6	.	TGTGCCAGCTCAGATGAGGCGACAGGTGATTCACCCCTCCACTTT	CASSDEATGDSPLHF
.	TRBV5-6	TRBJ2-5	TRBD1	TGTGCCAGCAGCCGCCGGACAGGGAAGACCCAGTACTTC	CASSRRTGKTQYF
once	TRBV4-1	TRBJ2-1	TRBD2	TGCGCCAGCAGCCAAGATGGCCGGGGACTAGCGGGGGACAATGAGCAGTTCTTC	CASSQDGRGLAGDNEQFF
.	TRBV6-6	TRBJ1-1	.	TGTGCCAGCACCTACCGGCAGGGAGGGCCTGAAGCTTTCTTT	CASTYRQGGPEAFF
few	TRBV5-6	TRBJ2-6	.	TGTGCCAGCAGCTTGCTGGGACTTAGCTCTGGGGCCAACGTCCTGACTTTC	CASSLLGLSSGANVLTF
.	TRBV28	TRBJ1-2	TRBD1	TGTGCCAGCACAGATACCGGGACAGGGGGAAGCTACACCTTC	CASTDTGTGGSYTF
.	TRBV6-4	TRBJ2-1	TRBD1	TGTGCCAGCAGTGCGGACAGGGTGAAGAATGAGCAGTTCTTC	CASSADRVKNEQFF